This TCR beta chain comes out of a study of Ad26.COV2.S vaccination and SARS-CoV-2 variants. Points on this clone: Its specificity is not known.

Overall study findings and caveats: Participants in the vaccine arm had higher spike-specific TCR breadth; placebo recipients had lower.

V was clipped by 1 base and J by 7 bases, with 4 bases between them. The CDR3 has 10 amino acids. Germline-derived CDR1 and CDR2 are DFQATT and SNEGSKA (reference sequence). Sequencing was performed with immunoSEQ multiplex PCR; in TCRdb, only in-frame clones are kept and a portion is missing. This table has around 500,000 clones, nearly 90% appearing once. Treatment indicated: 19 received Ad26.COV2.S at low or high dose, single or two shots; about 5 received placebo; per-sample allocation not given. Specimens were obtained on day 63 following the first vaccine or placebo injection. The clonotype originates from a person between 18 and 65 years old who received the Ad26.COV2.S COVID-19 vaccine or a placebo. The sample in question was peripheral blood, obtained in a trial of Ad26.COV2.S vaccine versus placebo. The chain is built from TRBV20-1 and TRBJ1-2, with D uncertain. CDR3 coding DNA: TGCAGTGCTAGAGCGGGTGGCTACACCTTC. Its protein is CSARAGGYTF.